This T cell receptor (beta chain) was sequenced for a study of T cell changes during pregnancy in multiple sclerosis. From germline, CDR1 is SGHVS and CDR2 FQNEAQ. V dropped 5 bases and J dropped 4; count of bases not matched to a gene: 14. The CDR3 covers 16 residues. Sequenced by immunoSEQ multiplex PCR; TCRdb stores in-frame clones only, minus some. This table has about 19,000 clones, around nine tenths appearing once. This sample comprised CD8+ T cells from peripheral blood mononuclear cells, obtained after pregnancy. The source is a female donor in good health, enrolled as a control in a pregnancy study. The J gene is TRBJ2-7, the V gene TRBV7-8; 7 bases agree with TRBD1. The CDR3 reads CASSLTPTGLGYEQYF. The CDR3 bases are TGTGCCAGCAGCCTGACCCCGACAGGGTTGGGTTACGAGCAGTACTTC.